The present T cell receptor beta chain was sequenced within a study of Ad26.COV2.S vaccination and SARS-CoV-2 variants. Study results and limitations: Responses of spike-specific T cells (both CD8+ and CD4+) reportedly showed substantial breadth after vaccination. Researchers reported similar non-spike TCR breadth in vaccine and placebo recipients.

Between the trimmed V and J ends, which lost 3 bases and 3 bases, there was a span of 12 bases. Germline V CDR1 and CDR2: GTSNPN, SVGIG (reference sequence). The CDR3 is made up of 14 amino acids. Treatment in this sample: over 15 received Ad26.COV2.S at low or high dose, single or two shots; roughly 5 received placebo; per-sample allocation not given. Sampling was done on day 63 after the first vaccine or placebo injection. On this clone: Antigen specificity is unknown.

Libraries were prepared by immunoSEQ multiplex PCR; TCRdb keeps only in-frame clonotypes and omits some of them. The table shows 250,000 to 300,000 clones, with around 87% occurring only once. This sequence joins TRBV30 and TRBJ1-3; tentatively, D is TRBD1 (5 bases). Here the sequenced sample was peripheral blood, taken in a trial of Ad26.COV2.S vaccine versus placebo. The TCR was taken from a person aged 18-60 years who received the Ad26.COV2.S COVID-19 vaccine or a placebo. Here the CDR3 DNA reads TGTGCCTGGAGCCCCTGGGACCTTGGAAACACCATATATTTT. Translating it yields CAWSPWDLGNTIYF.